This T cell receptor (beta chain) was captured by sequencing in a study of cytomegalovirus exposure and HLA in healthy donors. General observations from the study: Specificity for CMV antigens was confirmed in vitro for a few of the CMV-associated chains.

13 Jbeta primers and 60 Vbeta primers were used for the PCR. TCRdb's table, derived via immunoSEQ multiplex PCR, lists solely in-frame clones and lacks some. The sample yields 120,000 to 150,000 clones, around 86% seen once. V lost 0 bases, J lost 8 bases, and 9 bases stayed unmatched. The CDR3 has 16 amino acids. Germline assignment: CDR1 SGHRS and CDR2 YFSETQ. Comment on this clone: Its antigen is not known.

The sample taken for sequencing was PBMCs. This chain connects TRBV5-1 to TRBJ2-2, with 8 bases fitting TRBD1. This sequence was found in a woman aged 30 to 39 in good health and CMV-seronegative. DNA of the CDR3: TGCGCCAGCAGCTTGGGCCAGGGGGCGTTTCAGGGGGAGCTGTTTTTT. This translates into CASSLGQGAFQGELFF.